The subject of this entry is one T cell receptor (beta chain). This specimen comes from a study of blood T cells in healthy people across ages. A second PCR, run for about 7 to 11 cycles, used a sample-barcoded 5' primer plus a J-beta primer mix. TCRdb analysed the 5' RACE reads with MiXCR anew, one entry per CDR3 protein. Of about 930,000 distinct CDR3 sequences listed, about 28% are singletons. The CDR3 has 17 residues. Germline V gene sequence: CDR1 SGHRS, CDR2 YFSETQ. Trimming took 5 bases from V and 0 from J, leaving 15 bases between them. The same sample was also studied in work on T cells of mothers and their children. That paper notes: Three healthy Caucasian mothers and their six children donated. There were no persistent microchimeric T cell clones detected.

V usage is TRBV5-1 and J usage is TRBJ2-6, with a possible D match to TRBD1 (6 bases). The TCR was taken from a woman in her thirties or forties in good health. Source material: blood. The CDR3, as DNA: TGCGCCAGCAGTCGACAGGAACTAGACTCTGGGGCCAACGTCCTGACTTTC. Protein product: CASSRQELDSGANVLTF. Filled out from reference TRBV5-1 and TRBJ2-6, the complete variable domain reads KAGVTQTPRYLIKTRGQQVTLSCSPISGHRSVSWYQQTPGQGLQFLFEYFSETQRNKGNFPGRFSGRQFSNSRSEMNVSTLELGDSALYLCASSRQELDSGANVLTFGAGSRLTVL.